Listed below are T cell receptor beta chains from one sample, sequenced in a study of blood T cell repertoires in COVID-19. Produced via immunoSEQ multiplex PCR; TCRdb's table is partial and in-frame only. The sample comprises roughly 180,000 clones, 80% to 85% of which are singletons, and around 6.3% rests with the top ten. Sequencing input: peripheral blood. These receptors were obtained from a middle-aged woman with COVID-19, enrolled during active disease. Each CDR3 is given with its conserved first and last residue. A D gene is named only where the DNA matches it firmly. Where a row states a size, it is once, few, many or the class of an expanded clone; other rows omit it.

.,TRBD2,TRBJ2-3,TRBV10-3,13,TGTGCCATCGCTCGAAGCGGGAGTGACACGCAGTATTTT,CAIARSGSDTQYF
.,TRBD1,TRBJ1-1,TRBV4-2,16,TGTGCCAGCAGCCAAGATGACAGGGGTGGAGGCACTGAAGCTTTCTTT,CASSQDDRGGGTEAFF
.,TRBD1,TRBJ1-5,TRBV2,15,TGTGCCAGCAGTGTTGGACAGGGGGGATACCAGCCCCAGCATTTT,CASSVGQGGYQPQHF
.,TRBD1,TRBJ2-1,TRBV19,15,TGTGCCAGTAGTATTCGACAGGGTCCCCTCAATGAGCAGTTCTTC,CASSIRQGPLNEQFF
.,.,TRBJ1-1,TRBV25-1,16,TGTGCCAGCAGTGCCCCCTTAGGAACAGGGAACACTGAAGCTTTCTTT,CASSAPLGTGNTEAFF
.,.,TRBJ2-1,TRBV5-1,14,TGCGCCAGCAGCCCCGGAGTGGGAGAGAATGAGCAGTTCTTC,CASSPGVGENEQFF
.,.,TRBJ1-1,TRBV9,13,TGTGCCAGAGCGGGGGTTGTGAACACTGAAGCTTTCTTT,CARAGVVNTEAFF
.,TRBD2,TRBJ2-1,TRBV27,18,TGTGCCAGCAGTTTTATCGTTTTGGGCGGGGGGTCCTACAATGAGCAGTTCTTC,CASSFIVLGGGSYNEQFF
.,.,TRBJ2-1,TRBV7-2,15,TGTGCCAGCAGCTTAGTCGGGGGTTCCTACAATGAGCAGTTCTTC,CASSLVGGSYNEQFF
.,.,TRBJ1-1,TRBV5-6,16,TGTGCCAGCCAGCAGCAGCCCCAGGCCATAAACACTGAAGCTTTCTTT,CASQQQPQAINTEAFF
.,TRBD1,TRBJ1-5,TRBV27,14,TGTGCCAGCAGTTCACAGGGGGCATGGCAGCCCCAGCATTTT,CASSSQGAWQPQHF
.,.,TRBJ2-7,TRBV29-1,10,TGCAGCGCTATTTCCTACGAGCAGTACTTC,CSAISYEQYF
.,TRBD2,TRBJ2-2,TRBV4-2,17,TGTGCCAGCAGCCAAGTAGCCGGGACTAGCGTCGCCGGGGAGCTGTTTTTT,CASSQVAGTSVAGELFF
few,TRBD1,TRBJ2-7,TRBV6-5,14,TGTGCCAGTCGAGGCGGGACAGGGTCCTACGAGCAGTACTTC,CASRGGTGSYEQYF
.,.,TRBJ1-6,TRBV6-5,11,TGTGCCAGCAGGGCTAATTCACCCCTCCACTTT,CASRANSPLHF
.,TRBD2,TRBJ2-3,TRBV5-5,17,TGTGCCAGCAGCGCTCCCCCCGGGACTAGCCCCACAGATACGCAGTATTTT,CASSAPPGTSPTDTQYF
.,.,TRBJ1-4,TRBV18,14,TGTGCCAGCTCGCCGGACGGGACAAAGGCAAAACTGTTTTTT,CASSPDGTKAKLFF
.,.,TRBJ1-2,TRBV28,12,TGTGCCAGCCTGGTCCAGGCTTATGGCTACACCTTC,CASLVQAYGYTF
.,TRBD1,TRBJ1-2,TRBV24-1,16,TGTGCCACCAGTGATCCAGGCGGGACAGCGGGCTATGGCTACACCTTC,CATSDPGGTAGYGYTF
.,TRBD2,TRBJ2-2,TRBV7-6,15,TGTGCCAGCGGACCAATAAGCGGGGGTATCGGGGAGCTGTTTTTT,CASGPISGGIGELFF
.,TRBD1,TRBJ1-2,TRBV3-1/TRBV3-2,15,TGTGCCAGCAGCCTAGGGGGGACAGTTAACTATGGCTACACCTTC,CASSLGGTVNYGYTF
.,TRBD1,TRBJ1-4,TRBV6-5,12,TGTGCCAGCAGTCCCTTAGGACAGGGTCTGTTTTTT,CASSPLGQGLFF
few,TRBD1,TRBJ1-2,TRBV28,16,TGTGCCAGCAGTTTAACTGATCCGGGACAGGGTGGTGGCTACACCTTC,CASSLTDPGQGGGYTF
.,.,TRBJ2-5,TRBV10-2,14,TGCGCCAGCAGTGAGTTGATCGGAGGCGAGACCCAGTACTTC,CASSELIGGETQYF
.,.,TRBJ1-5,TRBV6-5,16,TGTGCCAGCAGTTACTCAAAACAGGGAAACAATCAGCCCCAGCATTTT,CASSYSKQGNNQPQHF
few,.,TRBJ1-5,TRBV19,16,TGTGCCAGTAGTAGAACGTCGGCAGCGAGGAATCAGCCCCAGCATTTT,CASSRTSAARNQPQHF
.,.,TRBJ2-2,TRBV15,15,TGTGCCACCAGCAGAGAACAGACGGGGACCGGGGAGCTGTTTTTT,CATSREQTGTGELFF
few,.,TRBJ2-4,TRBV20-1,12,TGCAGTGCTAGTTCCGACAGAAACATTCAGTACTTC,CSASSDRNIQYF
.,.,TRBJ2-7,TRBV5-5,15,TGTGCCAGCAGCTTGGACAGGGCACAATGGGACGAGCAGTACTTC,CASSLDRAQWDEQYF
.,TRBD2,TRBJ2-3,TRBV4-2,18,TGTGCCAGCAGCCAGGCCCGAGGGAGGGACCGAAGCACAGATACGCAGTATTTT,CASSQARGRDRSTDTQYF
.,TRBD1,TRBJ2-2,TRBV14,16,TGTGCCAGCAGTAGACGGGACAGAGCGAACACCGGGGAGCTGTTTTTT,CASSRRDRANTGELFF
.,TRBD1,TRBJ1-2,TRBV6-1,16,TGTGCCAGCAGTGTTCTTCCCGGACAGGCTAACTATGGCTACACCTTC,CASSVLPGQANYGYTF
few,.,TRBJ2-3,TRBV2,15,TGTGCCAGCGGTCAGGCGGGGTTTAGCACAGATACGCAGTATTTT,CASGQAGFSTDTQYF
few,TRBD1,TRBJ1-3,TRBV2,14,TGTGCCAGCCGGGACAGGCCAGGGGGAAACACCATATATTTT,CASRDRPGGNTIYF
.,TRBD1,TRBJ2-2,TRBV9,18,TGTGCCAGCAGCCATAACAAAGGGACAGCAGTAAACACCGGGGAGCTGTTTTTT,CASSHNKGTAVNTGELFF
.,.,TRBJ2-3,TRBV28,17,TGTGCCAGCAGTCCCGCCGACAGGTTCCCAATCACAGATACGCAGTATTTT,CASSPADRFPITDTQYF
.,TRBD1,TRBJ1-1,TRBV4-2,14,TGTGCCAGCAGCCCAAGGGGACAGCCTACTGAAGCTTTCTTT,CASSPRGQPTEAFF
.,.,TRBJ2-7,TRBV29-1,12,TGCAGCGTTATCAGTCAGGGTTACGAGCAGTACTTC,CSVISQGYEQYF
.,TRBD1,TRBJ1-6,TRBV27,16,TGTGCCAGCAGCACCCGGGGAGACAGGGATAATTCACCCCTCCACTTT,CASSTRGDRDNSPLHF
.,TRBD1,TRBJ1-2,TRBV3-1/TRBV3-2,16,TGTGCCAGCAGCCCATGGCAGGGGGTCGGCGCATATGGCTACACCTTC,CASSPWQGVGAYGYTF
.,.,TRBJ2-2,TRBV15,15,TGTGCCACCAGCAGAGAGTCACGGAACTACGGGGAGCTGTTTTTT,CATSRESRNYGELFF
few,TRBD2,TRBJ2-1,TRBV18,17,TGTGCCAGCTCACCACCGACTAGCGAAACCCCCTACAATGAGCAGTTCTTC,CASSPPTSETPYNEQFF
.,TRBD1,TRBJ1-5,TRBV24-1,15,TGTGCCACCAGTGATTCGGGACAGGGGAATCAGCCCCAGCATTTT,CATSDSGQGNQPQHF
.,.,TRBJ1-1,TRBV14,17,TGTGCCAGCAGCCAAGATCGGGGAGAACCCAGAGGGGGTGAAGCTTTCTTT,CASSQDRGEPRGGEAFF
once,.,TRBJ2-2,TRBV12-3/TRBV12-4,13,TGTGCCAGCAGCAGGGGAACCACCGGGGAGCTGTTTTTT,CASSRGTTGELFF
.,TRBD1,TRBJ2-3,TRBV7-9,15,TGTGCCAGCAGCCACCGGGACAGGGCCACAGATACGCAGTATTTT,CASSHRDRATDTQYF
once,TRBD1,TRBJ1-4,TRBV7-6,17,TGTGCCAGCAGAGAAGAGGGGGCCGGCGTTTACGTTGAAGAACTGTTTTTT,CASREEGAGVYVEELFF
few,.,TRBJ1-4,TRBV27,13,TGTGCCAGCAGTTCCGGGGGGAATGAAAAACTGTTTTTT,CASSSGGNEKLFF
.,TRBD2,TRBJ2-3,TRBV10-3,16,TGTGCCATCAGGGGACTAGCGGGGGCCTACACAGATACGCAGTATTTT,CAIRGLAGAYTDTQYF
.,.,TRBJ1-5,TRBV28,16,TGTGCCAGCAGTCCTATTGGATCCTCGGGGAATCAGCCCCAGCATTTT,CASSPIGSSGNQPQHF
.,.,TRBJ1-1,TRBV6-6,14,TGTGCCAGCAGTTACCACCTCGGGTCTAATGAAGCTTTCTTT,CASSYHLGSNEAFF
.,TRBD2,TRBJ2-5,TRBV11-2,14,TGTGCCAGCATCCGGGGGGGGGCCAAAGAGACCCAGTACTTC,CASIRGGAKETQYF
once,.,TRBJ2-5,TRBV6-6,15,TGTGCCAGCAGCCACGGAGGCGGGAACCAAGAGACCCAGTACTTC,CASSHGGGNQETQYF
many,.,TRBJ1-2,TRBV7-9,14,TGTGCCAGCAGCTTAACGACAGGCGTCTATGGCTACACCTTC,CASSLTTGVYGYTF
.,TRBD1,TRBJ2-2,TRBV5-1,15,TGCGCCAGCAGCTTTAACGCAGGGGGCACCGGGGAGCTGTTTTTT,CASSFNAGGTGELFF
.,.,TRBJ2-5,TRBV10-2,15,TGCGCCAGCACTACTCCGGGACTCGGAAAAGAGACCCAGTACTTC,CASTTPGLGKETQYF
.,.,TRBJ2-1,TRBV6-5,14,TGTGCCAGCGTGGGTACTAGCAGCCTGCACAAGCAGTTCTTC,CASVGTSSLHKQFF